The 31 T cell receptor beta chains presented below share a single source sample, sequenced in a study of blood T cell repertoires in COVID-19. Using immunoSEQ multiplex PCR, the repertoire was profiled, and TCRdb retains in-frame clones only, with some absent. The repertoire holds more than 300,000 clones, 92% seen once, with less than 20% in the top ten. The source material was PBMCs or T cells enriched from blood (not recorded which). These receptors came from a woman in her thirties who had recovered from COVID-19.

The chain has TRBV5-1 and TRBJ2-3; 10 bases match TRBD2. Looked up from germline, CDR1 is SGHRS and CDR2 is YFSETQ. The CDR3 sequence is 15 residues long. Unmatched junction bases numbered 4, after V lost 3 bases and J lost 3 bases. The chain's CDR3 is CASSSGTSETDTQYF. In DNA, the CDR3 is TGCGCCAGCAGCTCCGGGACTAGCGAGACAGATACGCAGTATTTT.

The chain couples TRBV13 to TRBJ2-7, with 7 bases that match TRBD2. The CDR3 has 14 amino acids. CDR1 is PRHDT, CDR2 FYEKMQ, per germline (reference sequence). The V and J ends lost 3 bases and 4 bases, in that order; junction bases with no gene match: 6. This CDR3 is CASSLGGIRYEQYF. In nucleotides, the CDR3 is TGTGCCAGCAGCTTGGGGGGGATCAGATACGAGCAGTACTTC. Filled out from reference TRBV13 and TRBJ2-7, the complete variable domain reads AAGVIQSPRHLIKEKRETATLKCYPIPRHDTVYWYQQGPGQDPQFLISFYEKMQSDKGSIPDRFSAQQFSDYHSELNMSSLELGDSALYFCASSLGGIRYEQYFGPGTRLTVT.

This chain links TRBV7-3 with TRBJ2-2, with D tentatively TRBD2 (6 bases). This CDR3 is 14 amino acids long. The ends were cut back, 5 bases at V and 4 bases at J, with 11 bases in the middle. Germline assignment: CDR1 SGHTA and CDR2 FQGTGA. The CDR3 reads CASSPLATTGELFF. Here the CDR3 DNA reads TGTGCCAGCAGCCCCCTAGCGACCACCGGGGAGCTGTTTTTT.

This clone was picked up many times. V and J are TRBV6-5 and TRBJ2-7, with TRBD2 identical over 7 bases. The ends lost 7 bases at V and 4 bases at J; junction bases unmatched: 10. The germline V gene has CDR1 MNHEY and CDR2 SVGAGI. This CDR3 region has 14 residues. This CDR3 is CASTGYAGVYEQYF. CDR3 DNA sequence: TGTGCCAGCACCGGGTATGCGGGAGTATACGAGCAGTACTTC.

The chain has TRBV27 and TRBJ2-7; 11 bases agree with TRBD1. The V segment lost 6 bases and the J segment 5 bases; nucleotides outside the gene matches: 9. Germline values: CDR1 MNHEY, CDR2 SMNVEV (reference sequence). This CDR3 is built from 15 residues. CDR3 in amino acids: CASSTRTGGFNEQYF. The CDR3 DNA is TGTGCCAGCAGCACCCGGACAGGGGGCTTCAACGAGCAGTACTTC.

This chain links TRBV29-1 with TRBJ2-1, with no clear D. The germline V gene has CDR1 SQVTM and CDR2 ANQGSEA. The V and J ends lost 7 bases and 6 bases respectively, with 19 bases between them. The CDR3 is 14 residues long. In DNA form, the CDR3 reads TGCAGCGCGACGACACTTTCCCCTGGCAATGAGCAGTTCTTC. It specifies CSATTLSPGNEQFF.

The chain combines TRBV11-2 with TRBJ2-1, with 10 positions matching TRBD1. This CDR3 region has 16 residues. The J segment lost 0 bases and the V segment lost 4 bases, leaving 3 bases of the junction unmatched. In germline, CDR1 is SGHAT, CDR2 FQNNGV. The CDR3 DNA reads TGTGCCAGCAGCTCCGGGACAGGGGCCTCCTACAATGAGCAGTTCTTC. Protein sequence: CASSSGTGASYNEQFF.

J is TRBJ2-3 and V is TRBV7-2; weak D call: TRBD2 (6 bases). The CDR3 covers 15 residues. Trimming left V 5 bases short and J 6 bases short, with 18 bases between. Germline-derived CDR1 and CDR2 are SGHTA and FQGNSA. CDR3 DNA sequence: TGTGCCAGCAGCGGCCGGGGAGGTGGGGTGGATACGCAGTATTTT. Translating it yields CASSGRGGGVDTQYF.

The chain links TRBV13 to TRBJ1-3; D unresolved. Germline V gene data show CDR1 as PRHDT and CDR2 as FYEKMQ (reference sequence). This CDR3 comprises 14 residues. V lost 4 bases to trimming and J lost 0 bases, with 7 bases between them. CDR3 nucleotide sequence: TGTGCCAGCAGCTCCTACCTCTCTGGAAACACCATATATTTT. This encodes CASSSYLSGNTIYF.

The rearrangement links TRBV27 to TRBJ1-3; possible D gene TRBD1, 5 bases. Per the germline V gene, CDR1 is MNHEY and CDR2 is SMNVEV (reference sequence). The CDR3 has 13 amino acids. The V and J ends lost 6 bases and 4 bases respectively, with 10 bases between them. The CDR3 DNA follows: TGTGCCAGCAGCATATACAGGGGAAACACCATATATTTT. As protein: CASSIYRGNTIYF.

The chain carries TRBV10-3 and TRBJ1-2; D might be TRBD1 (5 bases). CDR1 and CDR2 (germline): ENHRY, SYGVKD. V lost 0 bases and J lost 8, with 10 bases in between. This CDR3 has 13 amino acids. The CDR3 DNA sequence: TGTGCCATCAGTGAGTCCAACAGGCCGGGCTACACCTTC. Translated, it gives CAISESNRPGYTF.

V gene TRBV30 combines with J gene TRBJ1-1; TRBD1 matches at 8 bases. The trim removed 5 bases at V and 1 base at J, leaving 3 bases unmatched. The length of the CDR3 is 13 residues. Germline V gene data show CDR1 as GTSNPN and CDR2 as SVGIG (reference sequence). CDR3 DNA: TGTGCCTGGGACAGGGGACAGAACACTGAAGCTTTCTTT. This encodes CAWDRGQNTEAFF.

CDR3 sequence reads: CASSYGILGRAYEQYF. CDR3 nucleotides: TGTGCCAGCAGTTACGGCATCCTGGGGAGGGCCTACGAGCAGTACTTC. This chain connects TRBV6-5 to TRBJ2-7, with 7 bases that match TRBD2. Germline V gene sequence: CDR1 MNHEY, CDR2 SVGAGI. The CDR3 spans 16 residues. After removal of 2 bases from V and 2 bases from J, the junction contained 9 bases not matched to a gene.

This sequence joins TRBV6-6 and TRBJ2-7; 13 bases fit TRBD2. The CDR3 contains 14 residues. Germline values: CDR1 MNHNY, CDR2 SVGAGI (reference sequence). V gave up 7 bases and J gave up 7 bases; unmatched junction bases: 7. The CDR3 loop is CASIGLAGVREQYF. As DNA, the CDR3 is TGTGCCAGCATCGGACTAGCGGGAGTTAGAGAGCAGTACTTC.

This clone occurred once. The chain recombines TRBV14 with TRBJ1-5; D is unresolved. CDR3 length: 17 amino acids. With 0 bases removed from V and 0 bases from J, the gap between germline ends came to 12 bases. Germline loops: CDR1 SGHDN, CDR2 FVKESK. The CDR3 reads CASSQEGGRYSNQPQHF. The DNA for the CDR3 is TGTGCCAGCAGCCAAGAAGGTGGGCGTTATAGCAATCAGCCCCAGCATTTT.

The chain employs TRBV19 and TRBJ1-2; 8 bases fit TRBD1. Trimming at V came to 3 bases and at J to 4 bases, leaving 13 bases not matched to a gene. Germline values: CDR1 LNHDA, CDR2 SQIVND (reference sequence). The CDR3 length is 17 residues. CDR3 nucleotide sequence: TGTGCCAGTAGTATTCTCGCCGGGACAGGTCCTTCCTATGGCTACACCTTC. It codes for CASSILAGTGPSYGYTF.

The chain carries TRBV4-2 and TRBJ1-1, with a possible D match to TRBD1 (5 bases). CDR1 is LGHNA, CDR2 YNFKEQ, per germline. CDR3 length equals 15 residues. Trimming stripped 5 bases from V and 0 bases from J, with 13 bases between. CDR3 in DNA: TGTGCCAGCAGCTCTTGGCAGGGAATGAACACTGAAGCTTTCTTT. The encoded protein is CASSSWQGMNTEAFF.

This rearrangement joins TRBV4-3 to TRBJ2-1, with TRBD2 identical over 9 bases. The CDR3 loop spans 18 amino acids. Germline V CDR1 and CDR2: LGHNA, YSLEER. Germline trimming cut 4 bases from V and 2 bases from J; bases unmatched to any gene: 12. The CDR3 bases are TGCGCCAGCAGCCCCTATTCGGGCGGGAGGGCAGCCTACAATGAGCAGTTCTTC. It yields the protein CASSPYSGGRAAYNEQFF.

The rearrangement uses TRBV10-3 and TRBJ1-4; possibly TRBD1 for D (5 bases). Per the germline V gene, CDR1 is ENHRY and CDR2 is SYGVKD. Deletions cut 10 bases from V and 0 bases from J, with 12 bases between. There are 14 residues in the CDR3. CDR3 coding DNA: TGTGCCACCTTCGGAGGGGCAACTAATGAAAAACTGTTTTTT. It codes for CATFGGATNEKLFF.

This chain uses TRBV5-1 with TRBJ1-1, with unresolved D. From germline, CDR1 is SGHRS and CDR2 YFSETQ. V was clipped by 5 bases and J by 4 bases, with 21 bases between them. This CDR3 contains 16 residues. The CDR3 is CASSPGFSRWGTEAFF. Written as DNA, the CDR3 is TGCGCCAGCAGTCCGGGGTTCTCGAGGTGGGGCACTGAAGCTTTCTTT.

This chain links TRBV7-8 with TRBJ2-2; 9 nucleotides match TRBD1. CDR1 and CDR2 from the germline V gene are SGHVS and FQNEAQ. V dropped 5 bases and J dropped 5; count of bases not matched to a gene: 12. This CDR3 spans 17 amino acids. DNA of the CDR3: TGTGCCAGCAGCCGAGGGGGGACAGGGATGTTTACCGGGGAGCTGTTTTTT. It translates to CASSRGGTGMFTGELFF.

The chain combines TRBV12-3 or TRBV12-4 with TRBJ1-3; maybe TRBD1 (5 bases). This CDR3 is 13 amino acids long. Trimming stripped 5 bases from V and 4 bases from J, with 9 bases between. The DNA of the CDR3 is TGTGCCAGCAGTGGTCAGGGCGGAAACACCATATATTTT. As protein: CASSGQGGNTIYF.

V usage is TRBV30 and J usage is TRBJ2-3; unclear D gene. This CDR3 has 12 amino acids. Germline-derived CDR1 and CDR2 are GTSNPN and SVGIG (reference sequence). V dropped 5 bases and J dropped 2 bases, with 8 bases sitting between them. This chain's CDR3 is CAWGSNTDTQYF. As DNA, the CDR3 is TGTGCCTGGGGAAGCAACACAGATACGCAGTATTTT.

The chain is built from TRBV2 and TRBJ2-5; 8 bases line up with TRBD2. Trimming removed 4 bases from V and 9 bases from J; junction bases left unmatched: 16. CDR3 size: 16 residues. The germline CDR1 and CDR2 sequences are SNHLY and FYNNEI. The DNA for the CDR3 is TGTGCCAGCAGTGCCTACTTAGCGGGGCCCCTGGTGGCCCAGTACTTC. It yields the protein CASSAYLAGPLVAQYF. Together with reference TRBV2 and TRBJ2-5, the CDR3 gives the full variable domain: EPEVTQTPSHQVTQMGQEVILRCVPISNHLYFYWYRQILGQKVEFLVSFYNNEISEKSEIFDDQFSVERPDGSNFTLKIRSTKLEDSAMYFCASSAYLAGPLVAQYFGPGTRLLVL.

This clone was detected only once. The chain joins TRBV29-1 to TRBJ2-6; 8 bases agree with TRBD1. This CDR3 has 19 amino acids. The V gene's germline CDR1 is SQVTM and CDR2 ANQGSEA. The V gene end was trimmed by 0 bases and the J gene end by 3 bases; junction bases not matched to a gene: 13. CDR3 DNA sequence: TGCAGCGTTGAAGATCAGGTCGGTCAGGGGGCGTATGGGGCCAACGTCCTGACTTTC. Its protein is CSVEDQVGQGAYGANVLTF.

This sequence joins TRBV9 and TRBJ2-1; D possibly corresponds to TRBD2 (5 bases). The CDR3 loop spans 15 amino acids. V lost 7 bases to trimming and J lost 6 bases, with 20 bases between them. From germline, CDR1 is SGDLS and CDR2 YYNGEE. CDR3 coding DNA: TGTGCCAGCGCGGGCGTTGAAGGAACTATCAATGAGCAGTTCTTC. It encodes CASAGVEGTINEQFF.

The chain uses TRBV4-3 and TRBJ1-4, with TRBD1 as a possible D gene (6 bases). From germline, CDR1 is LGHNA and CDR2 YSLEER. The CDR3 has 15 residues. Trimming pared 3 bases from V and 4 bases from J, leaving 12 bases between. CDR3 protein: CASSQGAARNEKLFF. CDR3 DNA: TGCGCCAGCAGCCAGGGGGCAGCCCGTAATGAAAAACTGTTTTTT.

The V and J genes are TRBV25-1 and TRBJ1-4; D gene unclear. This CDR3 region has 13 residues. The V end lost 7 bases, the J end lost 1 base, and 7 bases lay between the germline ends. CDR1 MGHDK and CDR2 SYGVNS come from the germline V gene. The CDR3 DNA sequence: TGTGCCAGCATGCGGGGAACTAATGAAAAACTGTTTTTT. Its translation: CASMRGTNEKLFF.

The genes are TRBV28 and TRBJ2-7, with D perhaps matching TRBD2 (6 bases). Germline assignment: CDR1 MDHEN and CDR2 SYDVKM. The ends were cut back, 3 bases at V and 4 bases at J, with 16 bases in the middle. CDR3 length: 15 residues. CDR3 residues: CASSFRGSLRYEQYF. The CDR3 DNA follows: TGTGCCAGCAGTTTCCGGGGGTCCTTGCGTTACGAGCAGTACTTC.

The chain employs TRBV7-2 and TRBJ1-4; 8 bases are a match to TRBD1. The germline V gene has CDR1 SGHTA and CDR2 FQGNSA. The CDR3 has 15 residues. Trimming cost V 2 bases and J 8 bases; bases outside gene matches: 7. In DNA, the CDR3 is TGTGCCAGCAGCTTACAGACAGGGGAGGGCGAAAAACTGTTTTTT. It yields the protein CASSLQTGEGEKLFF. Using reference TRBV7-2 and TRBJ1-4 for the parts outside the CDR3, the full variable domain is GAGVSQSPSNKVTEKGKDVELRCDPISGHTALYWYRQSLGQGLEFLIYFQGNSAPDKSGLPSDRFSAERTGGSVSTLTIQRTQQEDSAVYLCASSLQTGEGEKLFFGSGTQLSVL.

The J gene is TRBJ1-1, the V gene TRBV4-1; TRBD1 might be the D (6 bases). The CDR3 extends over 16 amino acids. Germline V CDR1 and CDR2: MGHRA, YSYEKL. Trimming took off 4 bases at V and 1 base at J, with 16 bases between the two ends. In DNA form, the CDR3 reads TGCGCCAGCAGCCTTAACCCAGGGGTCTGGAACACTGAAGCTTTCTTT. This encodes CASSLNPGVWNTEAFF.